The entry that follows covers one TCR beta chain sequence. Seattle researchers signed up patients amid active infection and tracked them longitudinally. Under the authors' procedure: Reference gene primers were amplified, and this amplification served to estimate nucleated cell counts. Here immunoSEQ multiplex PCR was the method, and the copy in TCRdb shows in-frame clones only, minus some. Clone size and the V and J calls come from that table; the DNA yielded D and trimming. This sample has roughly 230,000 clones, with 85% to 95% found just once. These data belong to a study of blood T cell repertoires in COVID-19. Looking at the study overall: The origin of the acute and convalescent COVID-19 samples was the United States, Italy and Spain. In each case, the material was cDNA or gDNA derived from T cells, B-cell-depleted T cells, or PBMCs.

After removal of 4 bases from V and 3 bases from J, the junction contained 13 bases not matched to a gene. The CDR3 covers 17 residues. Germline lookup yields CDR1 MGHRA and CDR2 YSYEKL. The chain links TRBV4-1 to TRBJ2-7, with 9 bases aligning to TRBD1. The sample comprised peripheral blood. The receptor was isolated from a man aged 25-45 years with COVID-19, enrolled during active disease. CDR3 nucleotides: TGCGCCAGCAGCCTAAGACCGACCGGGACAGGGAACTACGAGCAGTACTTC. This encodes CASSLRPTGTGNYEQYF.